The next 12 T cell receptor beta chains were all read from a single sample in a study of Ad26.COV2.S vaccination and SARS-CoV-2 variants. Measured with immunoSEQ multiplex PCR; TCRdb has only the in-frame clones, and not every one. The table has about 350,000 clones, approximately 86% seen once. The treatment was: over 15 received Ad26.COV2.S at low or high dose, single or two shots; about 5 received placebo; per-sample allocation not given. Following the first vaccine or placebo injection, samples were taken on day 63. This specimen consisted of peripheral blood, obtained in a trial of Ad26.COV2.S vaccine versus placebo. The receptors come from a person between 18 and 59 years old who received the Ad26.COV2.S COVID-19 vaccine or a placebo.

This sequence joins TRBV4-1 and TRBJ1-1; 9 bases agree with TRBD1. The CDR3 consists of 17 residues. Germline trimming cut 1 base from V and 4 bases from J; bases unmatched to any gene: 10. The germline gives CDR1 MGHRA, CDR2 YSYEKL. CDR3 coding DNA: TGCGCCAGCAGCCAAGCCCGGGACAGGGCGGGGGCCACTGAAGCTTTCTTT. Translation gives CASSQARDRAGATEAFF.

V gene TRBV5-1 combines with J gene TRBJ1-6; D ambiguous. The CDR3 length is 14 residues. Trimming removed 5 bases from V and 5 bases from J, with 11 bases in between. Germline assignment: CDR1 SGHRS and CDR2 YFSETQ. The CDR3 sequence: CASRWRTDNSPLHF. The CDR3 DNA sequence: TGCGCCAGCAGATGGAGAACAGATAATTCACCCCTCCACTTT.

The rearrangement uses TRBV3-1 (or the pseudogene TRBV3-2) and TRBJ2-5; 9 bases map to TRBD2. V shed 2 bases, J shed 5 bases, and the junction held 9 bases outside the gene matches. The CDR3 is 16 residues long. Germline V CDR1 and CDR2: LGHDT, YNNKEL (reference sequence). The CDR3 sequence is CASSQLAGQGGETQYF. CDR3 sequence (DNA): TGTGCCAGCAGCCAACTAGCGGGGCAAGGGGGGGAGACCCAGTACTTC.

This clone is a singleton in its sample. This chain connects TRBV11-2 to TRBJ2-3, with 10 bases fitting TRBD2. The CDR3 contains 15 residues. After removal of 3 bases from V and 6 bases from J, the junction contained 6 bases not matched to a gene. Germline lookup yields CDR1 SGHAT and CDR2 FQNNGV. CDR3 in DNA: TGTGCCAGCAGCTTGGAGCGGGGGGGCCGCGATACGCAGTATTTT. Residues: CASSLERGGRDTQYF.

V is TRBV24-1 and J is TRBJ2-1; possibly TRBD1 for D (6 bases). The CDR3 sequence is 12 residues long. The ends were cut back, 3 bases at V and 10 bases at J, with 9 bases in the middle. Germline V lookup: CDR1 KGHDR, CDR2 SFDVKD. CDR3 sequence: CATSDMGQEQFF. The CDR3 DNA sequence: TGTGCCACCAGTGATATGGGACAAGAGCAGTTCTTC.

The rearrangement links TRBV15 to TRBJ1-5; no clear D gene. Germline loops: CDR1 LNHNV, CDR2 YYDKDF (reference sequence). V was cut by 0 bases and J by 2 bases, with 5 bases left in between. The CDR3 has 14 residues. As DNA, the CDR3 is TGTGCCACCAGCAGAGATCACGGCAATCAGCCCCAGCATTTT. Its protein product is CATSRDHGNQPQHF.

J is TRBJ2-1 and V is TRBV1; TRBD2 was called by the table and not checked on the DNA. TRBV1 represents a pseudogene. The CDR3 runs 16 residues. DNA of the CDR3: TGCACCAGCAGCCAAGATAGGGCTAGCGGGAGCTATGAGCAGTTCTTC. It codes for CTSSQDRASGSYEQFF.

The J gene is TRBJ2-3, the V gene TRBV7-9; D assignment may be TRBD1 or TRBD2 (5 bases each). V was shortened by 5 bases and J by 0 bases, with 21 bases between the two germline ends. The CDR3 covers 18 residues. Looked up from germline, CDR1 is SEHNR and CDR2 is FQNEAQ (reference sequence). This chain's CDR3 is CASSPRGYGDASTDTQYF. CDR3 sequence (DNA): TGTGCCAGCAGCCCTCGAGGGTACGGGGACGCTAGCACAGATACGCAGTATTTT. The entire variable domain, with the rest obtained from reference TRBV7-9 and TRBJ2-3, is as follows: DTGVSQNPRHKITKRGQNVTFRCDPISEHNRLYWYRQTLGQGPEFLTYFQNEAQLEKSRLLSDRFSAERPKGSFSTLEIQRTEQGDSAMYLCASSPRGYGDASTDTQYFGPGTRLTVL.

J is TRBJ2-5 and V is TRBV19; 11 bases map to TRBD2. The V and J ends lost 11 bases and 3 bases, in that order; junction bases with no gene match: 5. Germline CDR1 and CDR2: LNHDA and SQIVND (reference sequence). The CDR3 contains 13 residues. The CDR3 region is CAGRGLAEETQYF. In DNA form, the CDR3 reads TGTGCCGGAAGGGGACTAGCGGAAGAGACCCAGTACTTC.

CDR3 coding DNA: TGTGCCAGCAGTTTAGCCCCGACGCGGGAGCAGTTCTTC. Translation gives CASSLAPTREQFF. This rearrangement joins TRBV28 to TRBJ2-1; D not certain. Trimming removed 2 bases at V and 10 bases at J, with 12 bases between. Germline CDR1 reads MDHEN; CDR2 reads SYDVKM. This CDR3 has 13 amino acids.

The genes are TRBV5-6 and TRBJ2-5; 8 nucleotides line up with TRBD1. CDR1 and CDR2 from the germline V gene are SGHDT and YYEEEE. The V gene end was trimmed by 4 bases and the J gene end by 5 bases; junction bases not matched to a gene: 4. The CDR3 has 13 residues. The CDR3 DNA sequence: TGTGCCAGCAGCAAGACAGGGGTGGAGACCCAGTACTTC. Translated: CASSKTGVETQYF. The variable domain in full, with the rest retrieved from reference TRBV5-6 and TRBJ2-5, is DAGVTQSPTHLIKTRGQQVTLRCSPKSGHDTVSWYQQALGQGPQFIFQYYEEEERQRGNFPDRFSGHQFPNYSSELNVNALLLGDSALYLCASSKTGVETQYFGPGTRLLVL.

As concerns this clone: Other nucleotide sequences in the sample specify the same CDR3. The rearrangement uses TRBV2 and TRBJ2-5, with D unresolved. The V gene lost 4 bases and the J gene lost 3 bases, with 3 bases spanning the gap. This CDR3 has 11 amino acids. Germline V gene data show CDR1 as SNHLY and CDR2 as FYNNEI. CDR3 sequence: CASSVEETQYF. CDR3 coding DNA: TGTGCCAGCAGTGTAGAAGAGACCCAGTACTTC.